This TCR beta chain is drawn from a study of shared clonotypes between healthy human individuals. Study background: Per-donor plates numbered three CD4 naive, three CD4 memory, two CD8 naive and one CD8 memory.

Findings and limits, study-wide: Sequencing of the sorted subsets was shown by rarefaction to be incomplete despite large depth.

Trimming pared 2 bases from V and 9 bases from J, leaving 15 bases between. The CDR3 sequence is 14 residues long. CDR1 is SGHDT and CDR2 is YYEEEE in the germline V gene. For this clone: Its antigen is as yet unknown.

Original analysis: Filtering differed for immunoSEQ, which gave only junction sequences without quality scores. Here immunoSEQ multiplex PCR was the method, and the copy in TCRdb shows in-frame clones only, minus some. Clonal size and the V and J genes are those of that table, whereas D and trimming came from the DNA. Of about 2 million clones in the sample, roughly 95% were seen once. Selected positively for CCR7 and CD45RO-negative, naive CD8 cells excluded terminally differentiated effector memory CD45RA+ cells. Healthy adults negative for HIV, lacking recent acute infections or vaccinations, served as donors.

The sequence derives from a man aged 18-30 years in good health. The sample comprised naive CD8+ T cells sorted from blood. The chain joins TRBV5-6 to TRBJ2-1; D not certain. CDR3 sequence: CASSFSGWSGEQFF. The CDR3 DNA sequence: TGTGCCAGCAGCTTCTCTGGTTGGTCGGGTGAGCAGTTCTTC.